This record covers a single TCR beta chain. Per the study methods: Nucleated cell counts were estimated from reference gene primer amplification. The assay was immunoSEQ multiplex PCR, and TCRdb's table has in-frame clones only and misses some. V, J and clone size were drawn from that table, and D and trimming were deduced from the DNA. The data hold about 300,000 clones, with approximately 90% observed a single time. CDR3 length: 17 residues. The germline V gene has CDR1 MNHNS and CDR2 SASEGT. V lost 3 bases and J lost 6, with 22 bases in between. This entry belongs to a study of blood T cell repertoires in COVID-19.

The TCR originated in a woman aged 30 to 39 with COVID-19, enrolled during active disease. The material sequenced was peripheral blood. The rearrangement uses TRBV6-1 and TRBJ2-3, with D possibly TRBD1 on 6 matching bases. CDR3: CASSELPTGPRQDTQYF. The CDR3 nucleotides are TGTGCCAGCAGTGAGCTCCCGACAGGTCCACGACAGGATACGCAGTATTTT.